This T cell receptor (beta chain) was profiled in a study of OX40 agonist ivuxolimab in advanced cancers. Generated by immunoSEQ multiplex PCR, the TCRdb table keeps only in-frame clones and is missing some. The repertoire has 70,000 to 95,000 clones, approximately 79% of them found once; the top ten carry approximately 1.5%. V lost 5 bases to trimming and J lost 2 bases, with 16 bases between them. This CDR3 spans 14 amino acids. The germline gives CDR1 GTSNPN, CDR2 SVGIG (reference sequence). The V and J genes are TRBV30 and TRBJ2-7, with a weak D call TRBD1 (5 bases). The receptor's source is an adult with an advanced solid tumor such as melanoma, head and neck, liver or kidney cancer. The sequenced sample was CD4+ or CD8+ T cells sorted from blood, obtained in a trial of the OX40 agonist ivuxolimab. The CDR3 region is CAWGARVSPYEQYF. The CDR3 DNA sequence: TGTGCCTGGGGGGCCCGGGTCAGCCCCTACGAGCAGTACTTC. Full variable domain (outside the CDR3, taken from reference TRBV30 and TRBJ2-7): SQTIHQWPATLVQPVGSPLSLECTVEGTSNPNLYWYRQAAGRGLQLLFYSVGIGQISSEVPQNLSASRPQDRQFILSSKKLLLSDSGFYLCAWGARVSPYEQYFGPGTRLTVT.